This T cell receptor beta chain was found in a study of blood T cell repertoires in COVID-19. Study summary: Collection of acute and convalescent COVID-19 samples took place in the United States, Italy and Spain. PBMCs, B-cell-depleted T cells, or T cells were the source of the cDNA or gDNA that made up the material.

The protocol was immunoSEQ multiplex PCR, while the TCRdb copy is restricted to in-frame clones and leaves out a portion. This table has 330,000 or so clones, about 90% appearing once. CDR3 length: 13 residues. The germline CDR1 and CDR2 sequences are MNHEY and SMNVEV (reference sequence). Trimming took 8 bases from V and 4 from J, leaving 14 bases between them. Ages ranged from roughly 18 to 100 years, with residence in about 23 US areas. All exposed participants met a person with COVID-19 within 2 weeks before entering the study. The chain combines TRBV27 with TRBJ2-5; D might be TRBD2 (6 bases). This receptor was taken from a woman aged 30 to 39 who had been exposed to COVID-19. The sequencing sample was made of PBMCs or T cells enriched from blood (not recorded which). The CDR3 here is CASGLRGGETQYF. In nucleotides, the CDR3 is TGTGCCAGCGGCCTACGGGGAGGAGAGACCCAGTACTTC.